This TCR beta chain was obtained from a study of cytomegalovirus exposure and HLA in healthy donors. The overall study: Both the approximately 130 validation repertoires and the roughly 700 first-cohort repertoires used the same platform, as reported by a later analysis. Broader study findings: According to reports, the classifier identified cytomegalovirus status with high specificity and sensitivity.

The CDR3 spans 14 residues. CDR1 is LNHDA, CDR2 SQIVND, per germline (reference sequence). V lost 7 bases to trimming and J lost 5 bases; unmatched junction nucleotides: 5. On this clone: The antigen is not known.

The data were produced by immunoSEQ multiplex PCR, yet TCRdb's version contains in-frame clones alone and is incomplete. The table has around 100,000 clones, approximately 94% seen once. The sample comprised PBMCs. This rearrangement joins TRBV19 to TRBJ1-4; TRBD1 aligns across 9 bases. The receptor was isolated from a woman under 30 in good health and CMV-seronegative. The CDR3 DNA is TGTGCCAGTACAACCGGGACAGGGAATGAAAAACTGTTTTTT. Its translation is CASTTGTGNEKLFF.